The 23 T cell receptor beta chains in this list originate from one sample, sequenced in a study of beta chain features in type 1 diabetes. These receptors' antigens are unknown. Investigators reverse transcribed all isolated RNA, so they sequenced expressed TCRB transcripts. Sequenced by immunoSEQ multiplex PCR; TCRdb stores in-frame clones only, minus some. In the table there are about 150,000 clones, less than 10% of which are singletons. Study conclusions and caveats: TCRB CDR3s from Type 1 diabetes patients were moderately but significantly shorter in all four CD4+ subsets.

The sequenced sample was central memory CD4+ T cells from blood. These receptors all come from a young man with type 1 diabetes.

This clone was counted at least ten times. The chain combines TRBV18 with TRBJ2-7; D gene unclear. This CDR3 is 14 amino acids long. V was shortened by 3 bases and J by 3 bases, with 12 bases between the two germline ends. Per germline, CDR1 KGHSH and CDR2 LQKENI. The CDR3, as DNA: TGTGCCAGCTCACCGACTGTGGGTGGCTACGAGCAGTACTTC. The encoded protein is CASSPTVGGYEQYF.

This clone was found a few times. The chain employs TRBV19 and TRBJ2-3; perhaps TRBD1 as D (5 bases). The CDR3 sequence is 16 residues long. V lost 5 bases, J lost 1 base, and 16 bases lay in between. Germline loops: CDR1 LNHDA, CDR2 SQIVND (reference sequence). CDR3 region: CASSFLQGRGTDTQYF. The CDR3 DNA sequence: TGTGCCAGTAGTTTCCTTCAGGGCCGGGGCACAGATACGCAGTATTTT. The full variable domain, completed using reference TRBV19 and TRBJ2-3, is DGGITQSPKYLFRKEGQNVTLSCEQNLNHDAMYWYRQDPGQGLRLIYYSQIVNDFQKGDIAEGYSVSREKKESFPLTVTSAQKNPTAFYLCASSFLQGRGTDTQYFGPGTRLTVL.

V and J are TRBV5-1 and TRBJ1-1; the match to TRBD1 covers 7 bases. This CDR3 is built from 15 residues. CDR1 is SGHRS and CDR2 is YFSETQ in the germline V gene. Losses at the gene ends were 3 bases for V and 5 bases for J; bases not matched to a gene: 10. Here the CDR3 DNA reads TGCGCCAGCAGCTACTCTGACAGGGTACGGACTGAAGCTTTCTTT. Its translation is CASSYSDRVRTEAFF.

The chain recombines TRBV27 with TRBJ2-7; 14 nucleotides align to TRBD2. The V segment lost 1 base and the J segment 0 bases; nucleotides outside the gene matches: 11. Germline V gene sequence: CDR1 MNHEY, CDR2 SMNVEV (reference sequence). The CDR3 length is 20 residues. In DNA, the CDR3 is TGTGCCAGCAGTTTATACCCCGGACTAGCGGGGGGCGAGAGCTCCTACGAGCAGTACTTC. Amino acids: CASSLYPGLAGGESSYEQYF.

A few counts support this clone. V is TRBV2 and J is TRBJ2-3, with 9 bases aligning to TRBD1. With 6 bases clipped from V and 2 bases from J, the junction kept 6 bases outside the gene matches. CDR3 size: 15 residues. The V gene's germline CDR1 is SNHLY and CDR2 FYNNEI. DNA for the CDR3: TGTGCCAGCAGGGGGGGACAGGGTAACACAGATACGCAGTATTTT. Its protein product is CASRGGQGNTDTQYF.

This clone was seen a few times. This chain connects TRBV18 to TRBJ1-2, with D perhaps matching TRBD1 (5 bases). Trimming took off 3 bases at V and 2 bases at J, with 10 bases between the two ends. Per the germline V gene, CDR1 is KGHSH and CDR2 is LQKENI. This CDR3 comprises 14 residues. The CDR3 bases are TGTGCCAGCTCACCGGACCGACAGAACTATGGCTACACCTTC. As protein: CASSPDRQNYGYTF.

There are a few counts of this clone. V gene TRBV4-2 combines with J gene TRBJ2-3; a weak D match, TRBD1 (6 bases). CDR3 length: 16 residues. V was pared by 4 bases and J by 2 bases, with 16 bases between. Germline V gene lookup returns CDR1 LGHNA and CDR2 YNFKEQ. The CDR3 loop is CASSLQGPEHTDTQYF. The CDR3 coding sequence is TGTGCCAGCAGCCTCCAGGGGCCGGAGCACACAGATACGCAGTATTTT.

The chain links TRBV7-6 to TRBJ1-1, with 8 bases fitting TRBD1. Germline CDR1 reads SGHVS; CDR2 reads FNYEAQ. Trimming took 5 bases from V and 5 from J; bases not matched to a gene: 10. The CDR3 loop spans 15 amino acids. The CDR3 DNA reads TGTGCCAGCAGCCCCTCGACAGGGGTGCGGACTGAAGCTTTCTTT. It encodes CASSPSTGVRTEAFF.

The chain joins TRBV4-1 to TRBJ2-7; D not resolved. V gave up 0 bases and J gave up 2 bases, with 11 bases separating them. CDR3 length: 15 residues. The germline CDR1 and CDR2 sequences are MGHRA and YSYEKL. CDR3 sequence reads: CASSQDVTRTYEQYF. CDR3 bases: TGCGCCAGCAGCCAAGATGTGACTCGTACCTACGAGCAGTACTTC.

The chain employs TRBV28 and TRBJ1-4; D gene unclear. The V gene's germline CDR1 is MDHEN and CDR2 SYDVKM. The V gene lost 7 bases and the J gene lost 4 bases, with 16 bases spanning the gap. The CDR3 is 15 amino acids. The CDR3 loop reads CASTSAGSHNEKLFF. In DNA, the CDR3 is TGTGCCAGCACATCCGCGGGCAGCCATAATGAAAAACTGTTTTTT.

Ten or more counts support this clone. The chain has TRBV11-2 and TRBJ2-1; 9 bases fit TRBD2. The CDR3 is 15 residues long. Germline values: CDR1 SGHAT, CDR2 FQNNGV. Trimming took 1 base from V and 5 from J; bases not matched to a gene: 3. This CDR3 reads CASSLGAGGHNEQFF. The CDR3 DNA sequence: TGTGCCAGCAGCTTAGGGGCGGGAGGGCACAATGAGCAGTTCTTC. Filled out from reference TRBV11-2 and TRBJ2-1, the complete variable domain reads EAGVAQSPRYKIIEKRQSVAFWCNPISGHATLYWYQQILGQGPKLLIQFQNNGVVDDSQLPKDRFSAERLKGVDSTLKIQPAKLEDSAVYLCASSLGAGGHNEQFFGPGTRLTVL.

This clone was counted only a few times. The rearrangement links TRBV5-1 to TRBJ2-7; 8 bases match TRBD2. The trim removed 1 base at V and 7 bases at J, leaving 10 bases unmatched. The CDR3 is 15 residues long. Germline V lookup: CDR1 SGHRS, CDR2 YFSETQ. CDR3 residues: CASSLSAGGAGEQYF. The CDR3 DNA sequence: TGCGCCAGCAGCTTGTCGGCGGGGGGCGCCGGGGAGCAGTACTTC.

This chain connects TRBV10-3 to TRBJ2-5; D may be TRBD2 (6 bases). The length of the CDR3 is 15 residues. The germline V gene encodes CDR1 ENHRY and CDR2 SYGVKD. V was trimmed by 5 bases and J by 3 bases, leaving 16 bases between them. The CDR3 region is CAISSLGLYKETQYF. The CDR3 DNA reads TGTGCCATCAGTTCCTTGGGACTGTACAAAGAGACCCAGTACTTC.

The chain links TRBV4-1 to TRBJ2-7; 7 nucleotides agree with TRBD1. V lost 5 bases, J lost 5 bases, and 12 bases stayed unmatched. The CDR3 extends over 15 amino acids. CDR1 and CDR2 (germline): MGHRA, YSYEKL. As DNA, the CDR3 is TGCGCCAGCAGCTCCTACGGGACAGAGCTGGACGAGCAGTACTTC. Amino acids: CASSSYGTELDEQYF.

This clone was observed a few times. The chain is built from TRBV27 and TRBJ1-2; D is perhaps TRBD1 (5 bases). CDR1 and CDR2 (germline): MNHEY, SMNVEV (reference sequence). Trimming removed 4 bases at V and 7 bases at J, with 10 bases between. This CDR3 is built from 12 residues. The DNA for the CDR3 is TGTGCCAGCAGTTCCCAGGGCTTTGGCTACACCTTC. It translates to CASSSQGFGYTF.

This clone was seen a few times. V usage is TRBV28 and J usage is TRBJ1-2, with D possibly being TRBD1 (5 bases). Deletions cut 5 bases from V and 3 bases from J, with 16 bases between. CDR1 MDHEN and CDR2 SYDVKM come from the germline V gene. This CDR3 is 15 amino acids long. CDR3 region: CASSPGGTRDYGYTF. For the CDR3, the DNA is TGTGCCAGCAGTCCCGGGGGGACCCGGGACTATGGCTACACCTTC.

The CDR3: CASSAVTPGAGGYTF. The CDR3, as DNA: TGTGCCAGCAGCGCCGTTACCCCAGGGGCGGGCGGCTACACCTTC. The rearrangement links TRBV9 to TRBJ1-2; a possible D gene is TRBD1 (6 bases). The CDR3 is 15 residues long. CDR1 is SGDLS and CDR2 is YYNGEE in the germline V gene. V lost 3 bases, J lost 8 bases, and 20 bases lay in between. Full variable domain (outside the CDR3, taken from reference TRBV9 and TRBJ1-2): DSGVTQTPKHLITATGQRVTLRCSPRSGDLSVYWYQQSLDQGLQFLIQYYNGEERAKGNILERFSAQQFPDLHSELNLSSLELGDSALYFCASSAVTPGAGGYTFGSGTRLTVV.

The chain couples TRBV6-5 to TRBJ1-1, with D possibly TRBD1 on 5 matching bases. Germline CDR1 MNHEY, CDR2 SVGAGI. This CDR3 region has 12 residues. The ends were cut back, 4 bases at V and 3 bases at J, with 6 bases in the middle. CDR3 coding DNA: TGTGCCAGCAGTTGGGGGGACACTGAAGCTTTCTTT. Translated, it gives CASSWGDTEAFF.

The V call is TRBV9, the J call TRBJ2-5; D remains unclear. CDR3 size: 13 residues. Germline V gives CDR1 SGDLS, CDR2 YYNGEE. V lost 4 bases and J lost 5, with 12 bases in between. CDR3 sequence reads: CASSPRLRETQYF. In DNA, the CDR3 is TGTGCCAGCAGCCCAAGACTTAGGGAGACCCAGTACTTC.

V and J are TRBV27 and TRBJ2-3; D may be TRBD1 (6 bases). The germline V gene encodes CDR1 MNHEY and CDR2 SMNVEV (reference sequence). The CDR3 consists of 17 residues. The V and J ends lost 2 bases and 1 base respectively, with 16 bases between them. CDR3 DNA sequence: TGTGCCAGCAGTTTAGGGGCCAGGGGATATGGCACAGATACGCAGTATTTT. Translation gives CASSLGARGYGTDTQYF.

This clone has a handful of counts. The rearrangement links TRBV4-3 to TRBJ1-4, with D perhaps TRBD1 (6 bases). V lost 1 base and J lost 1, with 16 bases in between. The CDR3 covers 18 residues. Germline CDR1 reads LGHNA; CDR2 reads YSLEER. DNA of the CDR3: TGCGCCAGCAGCCAAGCGAAACAGGGATTTCGAACTAATGAAAAACTGTTTTTT. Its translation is CASSQAKQGFRTNEKLFF.

CDR3 loop: CASRPRTSGGDNEQFF. The CDR3 DNA follows: TGCGCCAGCAGGCCCCGAACTAGCGGGGGGGACAATGAGCAGTTCTTC. The genes are TRBV5-1 and TRBJ2-1; 13 bases line up with TRBD2. Germline-derived CDR1 and CDR2 are SGHRS and YFSETQ. The CDR3 runs to 16 residues. With 5 bases clipped from V and 5 bases from J, the junction kept 7 bases outside the gene matches.

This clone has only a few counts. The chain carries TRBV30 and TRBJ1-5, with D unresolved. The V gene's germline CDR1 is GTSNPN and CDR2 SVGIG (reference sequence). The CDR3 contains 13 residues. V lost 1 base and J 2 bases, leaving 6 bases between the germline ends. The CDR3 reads CAWSGSGNQPQHF. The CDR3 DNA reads TGTGCCTGGAGTGGGTCGGGCAATCAGCCCCAGCATTTT.